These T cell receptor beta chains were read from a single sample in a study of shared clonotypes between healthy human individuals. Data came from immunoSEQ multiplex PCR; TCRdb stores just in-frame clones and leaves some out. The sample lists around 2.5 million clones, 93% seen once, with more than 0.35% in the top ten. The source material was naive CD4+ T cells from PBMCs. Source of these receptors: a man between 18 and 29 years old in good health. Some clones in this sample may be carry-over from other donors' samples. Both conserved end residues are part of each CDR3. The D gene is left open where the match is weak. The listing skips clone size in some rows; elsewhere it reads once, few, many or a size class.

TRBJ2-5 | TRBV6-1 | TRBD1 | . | TGTGCCAGCAGCCTAACGACAGGGGGCGAGACCCAGTACTTC | CASSLTTGGETQYF
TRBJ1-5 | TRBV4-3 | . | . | TGCGCCAGCAGCCAAGCGGCAGGGGCGGGCAATCAGCCCCAGCATTTT | CASSQAAGAGNQPQHF
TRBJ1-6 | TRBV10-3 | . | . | TGTGCCATCAGACCGGGACGGGACTATTCACCCCTCCACTTT | CAIRPGRDYSPLHF
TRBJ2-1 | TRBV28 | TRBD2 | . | TGTGCCACTTCTAGCGGGAGTTGGGGCAATGAGCAGTTCTTC | CATSSGSWGNEQFF
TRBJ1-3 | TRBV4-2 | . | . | TGTGCCAGCAGCCAAGATCTGGGGGGTGGAAACACCATATATTTT | CASSQDLGGGNTIYF
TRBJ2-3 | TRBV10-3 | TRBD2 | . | TGTGCCATCAGTGATGGGGGGGGAAGCGGGAGAAGGACAGATACGCAGTATTTT | CAISDGGGSGRRTDTQYF
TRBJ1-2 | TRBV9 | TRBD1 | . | TGTGCCAGCAGCGCCGAACAGGGGGCCGGTGGCTACACCTTC | CASSAEQGAGGYTF
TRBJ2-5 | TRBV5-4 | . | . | TGTGCCAGCAGCCCCGCTAGCGGGGACAGGGAGACCCAGTACTTC | CASSPASGDRETQYF
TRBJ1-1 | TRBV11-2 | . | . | TGTGCCAGCAGCTTCTCCCTCCAGGGCAACACTGAAGCTTTCTTT | CASSFSLQGNTEAFF
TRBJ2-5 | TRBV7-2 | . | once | TGTGCCAGCAGCTTAGAAGGAATCGGAGTGCCCCGAGAGACCCAGTACTTC | CASSLEGIGVPRETQYF
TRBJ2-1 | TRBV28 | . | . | TGTGCCAGCAGCCCCTTAGCCGGTGAGCAGTTCTTC | CASSPLAGEQFF
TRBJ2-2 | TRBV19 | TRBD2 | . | TGTGCCAGTAGTGGGGCTAGCGGAAAGGGTAGCACCGGGGAGCTGTTTTTT | CASSGASGKGSTGELFF
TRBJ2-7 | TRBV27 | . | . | TGTGCCAGCAGTTTGTCCCGGGACTACGAGCAGTACTTC | CASSLSRDYEQYF
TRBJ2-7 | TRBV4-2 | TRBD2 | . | TGTGCCAGCAGCCAAGGCGCGGGAGTGCCCCCCCCCGGGGAGCAGTACTTC | CASSQGAGVPPPGEQYF
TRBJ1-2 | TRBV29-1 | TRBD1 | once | TGCAGCGTTCAAAGGGGACAGGGTTACGGCTACACCTTC | CSVQRGQGYGYTF
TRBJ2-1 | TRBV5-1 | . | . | TGCGCCAGCAGCTTGGGATTATTGAGGGACGGGGACGAGCAGTTCTTC | CASSLGLLRDGDEQFF
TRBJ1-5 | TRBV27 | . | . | TGTGCCAGCAGTTTATCGTGGCGAAGTGGCCAGCCCCAGCATTTT | CASSLSWRSGQPQHF
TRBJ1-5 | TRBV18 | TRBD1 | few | TGTGCCAGCTCACCCGGACAGGGCCTCAATCAGCCCCAGCATTTT | CASSPGQGLNQPQHF
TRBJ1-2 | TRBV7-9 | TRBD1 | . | TGTGCCAGCAGCCAGGGACAGGACTATGGCTACACCTTC | CASSQGQDYGYTF
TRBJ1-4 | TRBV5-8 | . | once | TGTGCCAGCAGCCTCGGACAGTCTAATGAAAAACTGTTTTTT | CASSLGQSNEKLFF
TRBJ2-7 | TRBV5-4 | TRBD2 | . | TGTGCCAGCAGCTTCGGACTAGCCTACGAGCAGTACTTC | CASSFGLAYEQYF
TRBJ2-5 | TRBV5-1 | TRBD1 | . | TGCGCCAGCAGCTCGGGACAGATACAAGAGACCCAGTACTTC | CASSSGQIQETQYF
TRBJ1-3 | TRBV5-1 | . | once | TGCGCCAGCAGCTTGAACCCCGCGGCGGGAAACACCATATATTTT | CASSLNPAAGNTIYF
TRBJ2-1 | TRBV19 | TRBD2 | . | TGTGCCAGTAGTATAGCTAGCGGGACTTACAATGAGCAGTTCTTC | CASSIASGTYNEQFF
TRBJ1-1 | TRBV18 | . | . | TGTGCCAGCTCCCCCGACAGGAACGCTGAAGCTTTCTTT | CASSPDRNAEAFF
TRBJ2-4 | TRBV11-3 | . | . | TGTGCCAGCAGCTTGAAGACGGGACTTATTCAGTACTTC | CASSLKTGLIQYF
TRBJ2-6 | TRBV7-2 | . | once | TGTGCCAGCAGCTTTCAGGAGTCTGGGGCCAACGTCCTGACTTTC | CASSFQESGANVLTF
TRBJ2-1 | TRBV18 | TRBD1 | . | TGTGCCAGCTCGGGACAGGGGGCATACAATGAGCAGTTCTTC | CASSGQGAYNEQFF
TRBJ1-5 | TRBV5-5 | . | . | TGTGCCAGCAGCTTGGCTACAGGTCGAGGTCAGCCCCAGCATTTT | CASSLATGRGQPQHF
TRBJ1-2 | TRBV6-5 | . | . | TGTGCCAGCAGACCTTCCAGGACAGCTAACTATGGCTACACCTTC | CASRPSRTANYGYTF
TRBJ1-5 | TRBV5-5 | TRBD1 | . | TGTGCCAGCAGCTTGGAGGGGGCGAATCAGCCCCAGCATTTT | CASSLEGANQPQHF
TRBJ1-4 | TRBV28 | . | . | TGTGCCAGCAGTTTAAGTTACACCGAAAATGAAAAACTGTTTTTT | CASSLSYTENEKLFF
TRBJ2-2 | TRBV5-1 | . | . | TGCGCCAGCAGCCCACCCCCACAGGGACACACCGGGGAGCTGTTTTTT | CASSPPPQGHTGELFF